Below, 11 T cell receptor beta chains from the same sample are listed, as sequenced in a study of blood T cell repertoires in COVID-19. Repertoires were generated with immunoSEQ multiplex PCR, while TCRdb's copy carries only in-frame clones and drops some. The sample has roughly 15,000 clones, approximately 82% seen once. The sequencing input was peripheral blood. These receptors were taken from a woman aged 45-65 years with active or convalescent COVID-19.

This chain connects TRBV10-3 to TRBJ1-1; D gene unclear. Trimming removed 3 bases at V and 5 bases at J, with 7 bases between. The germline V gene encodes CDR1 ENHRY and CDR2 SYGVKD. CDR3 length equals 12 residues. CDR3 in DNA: TGTGCCATCAGTGAATCAAAAACTGAAGCTTTCTTT. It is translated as CAISESKTEAFF.

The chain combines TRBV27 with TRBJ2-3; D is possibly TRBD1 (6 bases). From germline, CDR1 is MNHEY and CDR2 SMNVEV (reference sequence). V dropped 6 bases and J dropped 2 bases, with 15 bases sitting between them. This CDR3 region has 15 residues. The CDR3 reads CASSRWTDYTDTQYF. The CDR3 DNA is TGTGCCAGCAGCCGCTGGACAGACTACACAGATACGCAGTATTTT.

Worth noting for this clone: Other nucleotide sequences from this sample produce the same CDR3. This CDR3 reads CASMDSYNEQFF. CDR3 DNA: TGCGCCAGCATGGACAGCTACAATGAGCAGTTCTTC. This chain uses TRBV5-1 with TRBJ2-1; maybe TRBD1 (6 bases). V gave up 6 bases and J gave up 3 bases, with 7 bases separating them. Looked up from germline, CDR1 is SGHRS and CDR2 is YFSETQ. The length of the CDR3 is 12 residues.

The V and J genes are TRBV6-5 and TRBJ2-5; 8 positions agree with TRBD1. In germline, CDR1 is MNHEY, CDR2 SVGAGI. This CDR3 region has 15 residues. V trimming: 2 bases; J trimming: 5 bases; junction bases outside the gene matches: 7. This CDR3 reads CASSYGQGEWETQYF. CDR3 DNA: TGTGCCAGCAGTTACGGACAGGGAGAGTGGGAGACCCAGTACTTC.

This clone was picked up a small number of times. Here the CDR3 DNA reads TGTGCCAGCAAGGCGACAGGGGACCCCTACGAGCAGTACTTC. Amino acids: CASKATGDPYEQYF. The chain carries TRBV2 and TRBJ2-7; 8 bases agree with TRBD1. The CDR3 consists of 14 residues. Germline lookup yields CDR1 SNHLY and CDR2 FYNNEI. The V segment lost 7 bases and the J segment 2 bases; nucleotides outside the gene matches: 7.

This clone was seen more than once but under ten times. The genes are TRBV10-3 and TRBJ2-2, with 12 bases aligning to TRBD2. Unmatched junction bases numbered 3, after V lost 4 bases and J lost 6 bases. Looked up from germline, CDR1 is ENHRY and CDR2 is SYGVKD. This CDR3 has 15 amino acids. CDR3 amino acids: CAISVTSGSSGELFF. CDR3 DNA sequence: TGTGCCATCAGTGTGACTAGCGGGAGTTCCGGGGAGCTGTTTTTT.

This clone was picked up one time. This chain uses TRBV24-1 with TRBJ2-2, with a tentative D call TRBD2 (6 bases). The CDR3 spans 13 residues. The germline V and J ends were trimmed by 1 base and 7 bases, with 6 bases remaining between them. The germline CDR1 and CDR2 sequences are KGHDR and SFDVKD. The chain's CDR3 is CATSDFSGGELFF. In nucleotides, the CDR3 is TGTGCCACCAGTGATTTTAGCGGCGGGGAGCTGTTTTTT.

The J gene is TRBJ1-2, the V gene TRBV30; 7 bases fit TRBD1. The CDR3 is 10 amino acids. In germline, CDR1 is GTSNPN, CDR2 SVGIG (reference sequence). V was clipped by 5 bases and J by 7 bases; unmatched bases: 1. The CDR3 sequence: CAWGQAGYTF. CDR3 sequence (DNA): TGTGCCTGGGGACAGGCTGGCTACACCTTC.

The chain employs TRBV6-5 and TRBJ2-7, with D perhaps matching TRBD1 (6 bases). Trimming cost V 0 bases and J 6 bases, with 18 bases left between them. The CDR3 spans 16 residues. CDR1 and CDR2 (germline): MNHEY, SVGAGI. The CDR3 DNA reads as TGTGCCAGCAGTTACTCGCACAGGGACCCACCAGTCGAGCAGTACTTC. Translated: CASSYSHRDPPVEQYF.

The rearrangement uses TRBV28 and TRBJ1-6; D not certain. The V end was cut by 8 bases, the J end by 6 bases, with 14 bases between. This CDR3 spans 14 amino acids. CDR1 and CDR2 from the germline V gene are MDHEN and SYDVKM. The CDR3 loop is CASGPRYPNSPLHF. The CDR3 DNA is TGTGCCAGCGGGCCTCGGTACCCTAATTCACCCCTCCACTTT.

In DNA form, the CDR3 reads TGTGCCAGCAGTTCCCCGGGACAGGGAACCTACGAGCAGTACTTC. Translation gives CASSSPGQGTYEQYF. This chain links TRBV28 with TRBJ2-7; 9 bases are a match to TRBD1. Germline V CDR1 and CDR2: MDHEN, SYDVKM. V shed 4 bases, J shed 2 bases, and the junction held 6 bases outside the gene matches. CDR3 length: 15 residues. The full variable domain, with the rest looked up from reference TRBV28 and TRBJ2-7, is DVKVTQSSRYLVKRTGEKVFLECVQDMDHENMFWYRQDPGLGLRLIYFSYDVKMKEKGDIPEGYSVSREKKERFSLILESASTNQTSMYLCASSSPGQGTYEQYFGPGTRLTVT.